The clone carrying this TCR beta chain was observed a few times. Its antigen remains unknown. Germline V gives CDR1 MDHEN, CDR2 SYDVKM. Trimming shortened V by 5 bases and J by 6 bases, and 29 bases separated the two germline ends. The CDR3 runs to 18 residues. This sample is drawn from a study of T cells in narcolepsy. Findings and caveats of the study: Comparing one patient's CSF and blood CD4+ clonotypes highlighted HCRT- and TRIB2-specific autoreactive clonotypes. Reportedly, autoreactive clonotypes were serially detected in patients' blood but not controls'. In some patient and control memory CD4+ samples, autoreactive clones were absent.

TCRdb's copy holds only in-frame clones and misses some; the assay was immunoSEQ multiplex PCR. The sample includes around 26,000 clones, just over 60% of them seen just once. The origin of this receptor is a human donor in good health. The chain recombines TRBV28 with TRBJ2-7; the D gene is possibly TRBD2 (7 bases). Sequenced sample: memory (CD45RA-) CD4+ T cells from blood. The CDR3, as DNA: TGTGCCAGCAGTACTACCCCACCCCCCAGGGTGGGGGGGGCCGAGCAGTACTTC. This gives the protein CASSTTPPPRVGGAEQYF.